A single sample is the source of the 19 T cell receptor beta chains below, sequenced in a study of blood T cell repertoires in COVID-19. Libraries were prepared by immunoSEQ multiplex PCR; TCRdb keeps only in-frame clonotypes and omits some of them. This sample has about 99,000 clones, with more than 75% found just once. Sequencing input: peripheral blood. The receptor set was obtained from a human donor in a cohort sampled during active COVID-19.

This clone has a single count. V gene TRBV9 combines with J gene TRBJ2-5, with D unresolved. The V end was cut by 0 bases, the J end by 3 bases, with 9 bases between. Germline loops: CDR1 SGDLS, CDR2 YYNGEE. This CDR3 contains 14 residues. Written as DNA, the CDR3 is TGTGCCAGCAGCGTAGGCTCAGAAGAAGAGACCCAGTACTTC. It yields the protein CASSVGSEEETQYF. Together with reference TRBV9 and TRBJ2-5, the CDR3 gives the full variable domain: DSGVTQTPKHLITATGQRVTLRCSPRSGDLSVYWYQQSLDQGLQFLIQYYNGEERAKGNILERFSAQQFPDLHSELNLSSLELGDSALYFCASSVGSEEETQYFGPGTRLLVL.

CDR3 amino acids: CSVVGISGGNTIYF. For the CDR3, the DNA is TGCAGCGTTGTCGGAATTTCAGGTGGAAACACCATATATTTT. The chain has TRBV29-1 and TRBJ1-3; D ambiguous. The ends were cut back, 4 bases at V and 3 bases at J, with 13 bases in the middle. The germline V gene has CDR1 SQVTM and CDR2 ANQGSEA. The CDR3 length is 14 residues.

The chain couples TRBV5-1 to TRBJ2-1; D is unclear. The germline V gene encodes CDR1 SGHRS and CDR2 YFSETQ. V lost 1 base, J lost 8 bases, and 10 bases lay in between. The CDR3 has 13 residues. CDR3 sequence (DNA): TGCGCCAGCAGCTTGCCCGAGAAAGATGAGCAGTTCTTC. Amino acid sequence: CASSLPEKDEQFF.

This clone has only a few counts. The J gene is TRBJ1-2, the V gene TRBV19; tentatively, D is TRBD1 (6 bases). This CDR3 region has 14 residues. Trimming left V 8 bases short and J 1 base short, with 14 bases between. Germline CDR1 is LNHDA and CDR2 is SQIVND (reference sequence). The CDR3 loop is CASLRGRGNYGYTF. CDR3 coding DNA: TGTGCCAGTCTCAGGGGCCGGGGTAACTATGGCTACACCTTC.

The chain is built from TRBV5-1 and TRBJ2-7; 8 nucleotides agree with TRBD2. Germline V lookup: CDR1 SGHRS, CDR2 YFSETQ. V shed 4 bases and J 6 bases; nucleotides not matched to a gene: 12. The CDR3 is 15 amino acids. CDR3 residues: CASSLLYAGGGEQYF. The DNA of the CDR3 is TGCGCCAGCAGCCTCTTGTATGCGGGAGGTGGCGAGCAGTACTTC.

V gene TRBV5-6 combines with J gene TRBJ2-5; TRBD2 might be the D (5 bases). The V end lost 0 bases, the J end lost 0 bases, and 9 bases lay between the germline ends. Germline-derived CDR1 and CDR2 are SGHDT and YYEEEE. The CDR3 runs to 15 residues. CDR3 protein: CASSLAGWYQETQYF. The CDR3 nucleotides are TGTGCCAGCAGCTTGGCGGGGTGGTACCAAGAGACCCAGTACTTC.

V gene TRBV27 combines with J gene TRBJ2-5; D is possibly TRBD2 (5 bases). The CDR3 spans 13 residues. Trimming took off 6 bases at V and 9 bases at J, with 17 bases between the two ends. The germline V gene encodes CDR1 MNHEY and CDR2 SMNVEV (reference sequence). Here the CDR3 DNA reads TGTGCCAGCAGGGAGGTTCGTGGTGGGCCCCAGTACTTC. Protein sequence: CASREVRGGPQYF.

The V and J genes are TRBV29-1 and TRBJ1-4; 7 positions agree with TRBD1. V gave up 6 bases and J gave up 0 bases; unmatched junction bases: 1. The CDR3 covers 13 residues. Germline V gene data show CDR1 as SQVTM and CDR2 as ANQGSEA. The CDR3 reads CSVGQATNEKLFF. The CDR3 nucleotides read TGCAGCGTAGGACAGGCAACTAATGAAAAACTGTTTTTT.

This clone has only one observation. The CDR3, as DNA: TGTGCCAGCAGCCCGGACAGGGGCAGGGAAGATACGCAGTATTTT. It translates to CASSPDRGREDTQYF. The chain combines TRBV5-4 with TRBJ2-3; 9 bases agree with TRBD1. CDR1 is SGHNT and CDR2 is YYREEE in the germline V gene (reference sequence). After removal of 4 bases from V and 5 bases from J, the junction contained 8 bases not matched to a gene. The CDR3 loop spans 15 amino acids.

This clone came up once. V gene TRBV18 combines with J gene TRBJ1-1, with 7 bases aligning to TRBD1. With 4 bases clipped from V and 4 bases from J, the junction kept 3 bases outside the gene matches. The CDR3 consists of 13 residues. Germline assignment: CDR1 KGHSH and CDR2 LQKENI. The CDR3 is CASSQGAATEAFF. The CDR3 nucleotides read TGTGCCAGCTCACAGGGGGCGGCCACTGAAGCTTTCTTT.

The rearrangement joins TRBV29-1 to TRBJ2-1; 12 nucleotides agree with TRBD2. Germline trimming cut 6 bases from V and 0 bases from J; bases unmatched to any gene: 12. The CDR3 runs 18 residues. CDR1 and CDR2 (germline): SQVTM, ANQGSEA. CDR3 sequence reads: CSVIPGLAGLSSYNEQFF. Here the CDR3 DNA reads TGCAGCGTAATACCGGGACTAGCGGGCCTCAGCTCCTACAATGAGCAGTTCTTC.

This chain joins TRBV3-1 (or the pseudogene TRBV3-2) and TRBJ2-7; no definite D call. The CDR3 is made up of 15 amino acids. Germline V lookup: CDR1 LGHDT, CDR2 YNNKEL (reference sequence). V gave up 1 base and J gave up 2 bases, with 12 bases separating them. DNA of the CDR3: TGTGCCAGCAGCCAAGTGGTACAGCCGACCTACGAGCAGTACTTC. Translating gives CASSQVVQPTYEQYF.

The CDR3 sequence: CASSARTESNYGYTF. CDR3 sequence (DNA): TGTGCCAGCAGCGCCCGGACAGAATCTAACTATGGCTACACCTTC. The J gene is TRBJ1-2, the V gene TRBV9, with a tentative D call TRBD1 (6 bases). Germline V gene sequence: CDR1 SGDLS, CDR2 YYNGEE. CDR3 length: 15 amino acids. V lost 3 bases to trimming and J lost 0 bases, with 12 bases between them.

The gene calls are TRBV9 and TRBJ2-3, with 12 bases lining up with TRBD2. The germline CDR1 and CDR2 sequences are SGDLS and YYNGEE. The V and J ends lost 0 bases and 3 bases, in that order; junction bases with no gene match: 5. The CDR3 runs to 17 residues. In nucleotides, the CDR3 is TGTGCCAGCAGCGTAGCTACTAGCGGGGGGACTACAGATACGCAGTATTTT. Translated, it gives CASSVATSGGTTDTQYF.

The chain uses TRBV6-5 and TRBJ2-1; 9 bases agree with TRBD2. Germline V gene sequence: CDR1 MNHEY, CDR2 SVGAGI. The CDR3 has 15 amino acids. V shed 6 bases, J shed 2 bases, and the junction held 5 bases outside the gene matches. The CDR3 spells CASSFASGTYNEQFF. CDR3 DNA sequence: TGTGCCAGCAGCTTCGCTAGCGGGACCTACAATGAGCAGTTCTTC.

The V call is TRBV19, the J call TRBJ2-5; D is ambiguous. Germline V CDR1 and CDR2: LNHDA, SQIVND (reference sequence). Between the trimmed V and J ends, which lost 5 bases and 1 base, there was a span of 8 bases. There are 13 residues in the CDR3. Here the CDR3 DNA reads TGTGCCAGTAGTCGGTCAACCCAAGAGACCCAGTACTTC. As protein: CASSRSTQETQYF.

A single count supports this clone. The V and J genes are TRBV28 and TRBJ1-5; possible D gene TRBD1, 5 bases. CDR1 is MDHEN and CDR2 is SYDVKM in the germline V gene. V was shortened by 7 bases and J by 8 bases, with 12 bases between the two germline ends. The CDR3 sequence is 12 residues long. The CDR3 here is CASNPGGEPQHF. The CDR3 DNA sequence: TGTGCCAGCAATCCTGGAGGGGAGCCCCAGCATTTT.

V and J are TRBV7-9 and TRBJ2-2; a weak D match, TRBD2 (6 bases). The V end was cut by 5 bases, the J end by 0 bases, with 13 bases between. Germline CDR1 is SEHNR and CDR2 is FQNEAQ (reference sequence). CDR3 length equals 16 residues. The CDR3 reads CASSPRLEANTGELFF. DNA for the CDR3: TGTGCCAGCAGCCCCCGACTAGAGGCGAACACCGGGGAGCTGTTTTTT.

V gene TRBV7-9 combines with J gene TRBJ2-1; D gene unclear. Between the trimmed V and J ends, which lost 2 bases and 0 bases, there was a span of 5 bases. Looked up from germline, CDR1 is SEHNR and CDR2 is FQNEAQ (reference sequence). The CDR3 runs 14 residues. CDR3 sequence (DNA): TGTGCCAGCAGCTTAACGAGCTCCTACAATGAGCAGTTCTTC. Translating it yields CASSLTSSYNEQFF.